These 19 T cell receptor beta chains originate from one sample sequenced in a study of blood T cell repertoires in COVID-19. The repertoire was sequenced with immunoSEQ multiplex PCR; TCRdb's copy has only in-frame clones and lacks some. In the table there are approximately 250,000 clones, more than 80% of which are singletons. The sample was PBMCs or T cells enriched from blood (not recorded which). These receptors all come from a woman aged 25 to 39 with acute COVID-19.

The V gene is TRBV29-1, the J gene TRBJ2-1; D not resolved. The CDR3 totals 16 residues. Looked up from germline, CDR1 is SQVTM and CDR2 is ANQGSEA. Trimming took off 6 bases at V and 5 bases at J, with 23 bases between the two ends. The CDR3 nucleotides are TGCAGCGTAGTAGGAAGCGCGAGGCTTTCTGACAATGAGCAGTTCTTC. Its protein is CSVVGSARLSDNEQFF.

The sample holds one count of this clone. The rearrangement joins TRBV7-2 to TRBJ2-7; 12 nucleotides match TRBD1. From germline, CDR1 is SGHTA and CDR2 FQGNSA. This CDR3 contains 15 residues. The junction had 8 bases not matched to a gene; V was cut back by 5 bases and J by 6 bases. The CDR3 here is CASSPTGTGGSEQYF. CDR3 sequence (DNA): TGTGCCAGCAGCCCAACCGGGACAGGGGGCAGCGAGCAGTACTTC.

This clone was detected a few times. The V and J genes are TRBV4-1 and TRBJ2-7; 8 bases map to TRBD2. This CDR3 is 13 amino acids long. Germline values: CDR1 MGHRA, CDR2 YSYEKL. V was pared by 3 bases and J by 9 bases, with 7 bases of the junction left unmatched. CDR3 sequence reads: CASSQDPLAGQYF. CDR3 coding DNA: TGCGCCAGCAGCCAGGACCCTCTAGCGGGGCAGTACTTC.

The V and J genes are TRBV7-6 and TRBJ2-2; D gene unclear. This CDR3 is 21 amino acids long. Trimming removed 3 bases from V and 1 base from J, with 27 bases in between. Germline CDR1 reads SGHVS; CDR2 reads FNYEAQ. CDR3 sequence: CASSFALSYARLSQNTGELFF. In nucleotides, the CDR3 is TGTGCCAGCAGCTTCGCGCTTAGCTACGCTCGATTAAGTCAGAACACCGGGGAGCTGTTTTTT.

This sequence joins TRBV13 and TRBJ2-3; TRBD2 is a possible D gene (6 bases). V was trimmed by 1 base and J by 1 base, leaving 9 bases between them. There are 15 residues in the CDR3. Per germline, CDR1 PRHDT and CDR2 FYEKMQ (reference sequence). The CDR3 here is CASSLAGSGTDTQYF. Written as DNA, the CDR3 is TGTGCCAGCAGCTTAGCCGGGAGTGGCACAGATACGCAGTATTTT.

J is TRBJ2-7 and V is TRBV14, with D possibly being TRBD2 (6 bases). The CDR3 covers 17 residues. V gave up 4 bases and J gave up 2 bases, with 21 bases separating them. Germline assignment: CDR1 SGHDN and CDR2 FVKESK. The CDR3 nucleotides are TGTGCCAGCAGCCTCGGGGGTCCCTCCTCCTTACCCTACGAGCAGTACTTC. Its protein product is CASSLGGPSSLPYEQYF.

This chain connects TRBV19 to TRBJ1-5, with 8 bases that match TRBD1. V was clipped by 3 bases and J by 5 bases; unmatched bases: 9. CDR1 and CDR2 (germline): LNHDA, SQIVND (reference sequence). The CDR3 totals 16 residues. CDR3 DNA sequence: TGTGCCAGTAGTATCGCTTCGGACAGGGCTGATCAGCCCCAGCATTTT. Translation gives CASSIASDRADQPQHF.

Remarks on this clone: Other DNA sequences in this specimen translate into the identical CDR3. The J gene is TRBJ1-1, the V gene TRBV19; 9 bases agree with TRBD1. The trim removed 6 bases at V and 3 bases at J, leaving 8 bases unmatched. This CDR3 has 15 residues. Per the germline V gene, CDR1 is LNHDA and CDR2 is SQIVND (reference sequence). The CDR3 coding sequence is TGTGCCAGTAGCCCACGGACAGGGGTGTACACTGAAGCTTTCTTT. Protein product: CASSPRTGVYTEAFF.

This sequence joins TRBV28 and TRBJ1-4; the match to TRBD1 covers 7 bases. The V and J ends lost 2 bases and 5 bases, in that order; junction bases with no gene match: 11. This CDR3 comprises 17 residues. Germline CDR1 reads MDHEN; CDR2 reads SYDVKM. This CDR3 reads CASSLLFAGQTNEKLFF. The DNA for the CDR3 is TGTGCCAGCAGTTTACTCTTCGCGGGACAGACCAATGAAAAACTGTTTTTT.

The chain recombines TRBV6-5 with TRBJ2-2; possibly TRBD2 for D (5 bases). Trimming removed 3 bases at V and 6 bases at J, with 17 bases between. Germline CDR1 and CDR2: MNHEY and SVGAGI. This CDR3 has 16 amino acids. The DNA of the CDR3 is TGTGCCAGCAGTTATCGGCCGGGGATAACGTCCGGGGAGCTGTTTTTT. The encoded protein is CASSYRPGITSGELFF.

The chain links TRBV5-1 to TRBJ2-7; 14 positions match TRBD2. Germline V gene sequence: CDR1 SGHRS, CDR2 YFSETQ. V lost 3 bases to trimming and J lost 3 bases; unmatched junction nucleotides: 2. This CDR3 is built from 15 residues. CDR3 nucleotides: TGCGCCAGCAGCTCAGGACTAGCGGGAGGCTACGAGCAGTACTTC. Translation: CASSSGLAGGYEQYF.

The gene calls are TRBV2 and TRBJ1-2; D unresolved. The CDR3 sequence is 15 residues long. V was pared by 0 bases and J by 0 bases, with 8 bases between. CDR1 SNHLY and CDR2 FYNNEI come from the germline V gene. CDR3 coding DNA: TGTGCCAGCAGTGAAGCTCAGAGGACTAACTATGGCTACACCTTC. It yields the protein CASSEAQRTNYGYTF.

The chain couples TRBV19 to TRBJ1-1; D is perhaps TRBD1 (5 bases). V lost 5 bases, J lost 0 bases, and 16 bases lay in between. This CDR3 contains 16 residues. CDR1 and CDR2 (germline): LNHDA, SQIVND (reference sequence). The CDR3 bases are TGTGCCAGTAGTCCGCTCGGGGAGGGGATGAACACTGAAGCTTTCTTT. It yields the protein CASSPLGEGMNTEAFF. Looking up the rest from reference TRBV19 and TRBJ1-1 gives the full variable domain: DGGITQSPKYLFRKEGQNVTLSCEQNLNHDAMYWYRQDPGQGLRLIYYSQIVNDFQKGDIAEGYSVSREKKESFPLTVTSAQKNPTAFYLCASSPLGEGMNTEAFFGQGTRLTVV.

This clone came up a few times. CDR3 nucleotides: TGTGCCACCAGCAGAGGAGGACAGGGTTTTACAGATACGCAGTATTTT. Encoded protein: CATSRGGQGFTDTQYF. The chain recombines TRBV15 with TRBJ2-3, with 8 bases lining up with TRBD1. J gave up 3 bases and V 1 base, and 6 bases lay outside the gene matches. Per the germline V gene, CDR1 is LNHNV and CDR2 is YYDKDF (reference sequence). This CDR3 contains 16 residues.

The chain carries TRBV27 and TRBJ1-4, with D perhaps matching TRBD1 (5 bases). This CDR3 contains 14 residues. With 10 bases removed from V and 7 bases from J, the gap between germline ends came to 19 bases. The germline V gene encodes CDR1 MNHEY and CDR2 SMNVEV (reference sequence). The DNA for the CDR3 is TGTGCCACCCAGAGTGGACATTATCCTGAAAAACTGTTTTTT. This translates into CATQSGHYPEKLFF.

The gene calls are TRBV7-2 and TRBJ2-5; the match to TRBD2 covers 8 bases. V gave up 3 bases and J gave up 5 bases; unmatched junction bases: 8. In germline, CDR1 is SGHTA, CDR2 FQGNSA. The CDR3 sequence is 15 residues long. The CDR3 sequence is CASSLVREVWETQYF. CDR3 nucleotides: TGTGCCAGCAGCTTGGTGCGGGAGGTCTGGGAGACCCAGTACTTC. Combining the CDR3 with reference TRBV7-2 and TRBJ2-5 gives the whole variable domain GAGVSQSPSNKVTEKGKDVELRCDPISGHTALYWYRQSLGQGLEFLIYFQGNSAPDKSGLPSDRFSAERTGGSVSTLTIQRTQQEDSAVYLCASSLVREVWETQYFGPGTRLLVL.

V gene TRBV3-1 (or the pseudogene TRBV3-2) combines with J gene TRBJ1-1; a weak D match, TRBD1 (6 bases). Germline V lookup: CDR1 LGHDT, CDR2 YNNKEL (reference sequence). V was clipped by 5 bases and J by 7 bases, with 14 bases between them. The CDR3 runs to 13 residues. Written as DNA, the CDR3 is TGTGCCAGCAGCATAACAGGGAACTTTGAAGCTTTCTTT. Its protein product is CASSITGNFEAFF.

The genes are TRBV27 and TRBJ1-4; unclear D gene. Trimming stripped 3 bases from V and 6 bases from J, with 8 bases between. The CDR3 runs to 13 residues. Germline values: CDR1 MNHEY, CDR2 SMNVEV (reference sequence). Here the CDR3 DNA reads TGTGCCAGCAGTTTGTACGGGGATGAAAAACTGTTTTTT. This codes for CASSLYGDEKLFF.

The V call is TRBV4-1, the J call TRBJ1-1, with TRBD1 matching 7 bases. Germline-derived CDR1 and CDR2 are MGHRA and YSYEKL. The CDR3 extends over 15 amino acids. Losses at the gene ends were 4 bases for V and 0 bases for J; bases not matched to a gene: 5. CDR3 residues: CASSPPTGLNTEAFF. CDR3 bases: TGCGCCAGCAGCCCCCCGACAGGGCTGAACACTGAAGCTTTCTTT.